The present T cell receptor (beta chain) was sequenced within a study of T cell responses to AZD1222 COVID-19 vaccine. On the study more broadly: Whether given at about 4 or about 12 weeks, second doses were pooled.

The CDR3 is made up of 13 amino acids. Looked up from germline, CDR1 is MGHRA and CDR2 is YSYEKL. The V gene lost 4 bases and the J gene lost 3 bases, with 9 bases spanning the gap. The data were produced by immunoSEQ multiplex PCR, yet TCRdb's version contains in-frame clones alone and is incomplete. The table has 150,000 to 200,000 clones, roughly 92% seen once; the top ten hold approximately 0.58%. Material: peripheral blood, obtained on day 0 of AZD1222 vaccination. The source is an adult in good health. The chain links TRBV4-1 to TRBJ1-1; no clear D. The CDR3 region has the DNA TGCGCCAGCAGCCCACAGAGACACACTGAAGCTTTCTTT. This gives the protein CASSPQRHTEAFF.